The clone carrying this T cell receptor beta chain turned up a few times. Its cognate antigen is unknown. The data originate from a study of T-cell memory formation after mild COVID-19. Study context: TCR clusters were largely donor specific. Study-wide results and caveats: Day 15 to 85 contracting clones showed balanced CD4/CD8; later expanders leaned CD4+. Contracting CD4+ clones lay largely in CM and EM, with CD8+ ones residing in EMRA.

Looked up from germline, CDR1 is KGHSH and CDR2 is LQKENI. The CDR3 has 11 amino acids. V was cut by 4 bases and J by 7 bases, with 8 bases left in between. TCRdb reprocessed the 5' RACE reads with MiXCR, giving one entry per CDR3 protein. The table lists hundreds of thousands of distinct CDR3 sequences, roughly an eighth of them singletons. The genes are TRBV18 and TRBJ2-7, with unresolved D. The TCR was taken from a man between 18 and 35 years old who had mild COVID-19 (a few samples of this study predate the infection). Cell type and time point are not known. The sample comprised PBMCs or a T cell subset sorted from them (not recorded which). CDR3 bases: TGTGCCAGCTCACTACCTTTAGAGCAGTACGTC. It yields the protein CASSLPLEQYV.